The 11 T cell receptor beta chains presented below share a single source sample, sequenced in a study of CD8 T cells in Susac syndrome. An amount of RNA that ranged from about 0.45 to 1 ug was reverse transcribed with random hexamers. TCRdb re-called the immunoSEQ multiplex PCR reads with MiXCR, one entry per CDR3 protein. The sample consists of about 400,000 distinct CDR3 sequences, approximately 85% of them appearing once. The specimen sequenced was CD8+ T cells from PBMCs. Every receptor here comes from a human donor with multiple sclerosis.

The chain joins TRBV4-1 to TRBJ1-2; D not certain. CDR1 and CDR2 (germline): MGHRA, YSYEKL. The CDR3 runs to 11 residues. V gave up 2 bases and J gave up 7 bases, with 5 bases separating them. Here the CDR3 reads CASSQNSGYTF. In DNA form, the CDR3 reads TGCGCCAGCAGCCAAAATAGTGGCTACACCTTC.

This sequence joins TRBV2 and TRBJ2-7; the D gene is possibly TRBD1 (7 bases). CDR1 and CDR2 (germline): SNHLY, FYNNEI. The CDR3 extends over 15 amino acids. V shed 5 bases and J shed 7 bases, with 21 bases lying between them. CDR3 in amino acids: CASSNTGTQGREQYF. For the CDR3, the DNA is TGTGCCAGCAGTAACACCGGGACACAGGGGAGGGAGCAGTACTTC.

The chain couples TRBV5-4 to TRBJ1-2; possibly TRBD1 for D (5 bases). Germline V lookup: CDR1 SGHNT, CDR2 YYREEE (reference sequence). The ends were cut back, 4 bases at V and 3 bases at J, with 22 bases in the middle. The CDR3 runs to 17 residues. CDR3 DNA: TGTGCCAGCAGCCCTACCCCCCCGGGGGGAGCGGACTATGGCTACACCTTC. Residues: CASSPTPPGGADYGYTF. Complete variable domain (other parts from reference TRBV5-4 and TRBJ1-2): ETGVTQSPTHLIKTRGQQVTLRCSSQSGHNTVSWYQQALGQGPQFIFQYYREEENGRGNFPPRFSGLQFPNYSSELNVNALELDDSALYLCASSPTPPGGADYGYTFGSGTRLTVV.

This rearrangement joins TRBV11-2 to TRBJ2-5, with no clear D. The germline V gene has CDR1 SGHAT and CDR2 FQNNGV. V was cut by 4 bases and J by 2 bases, with 14 bases left in between. This CDR3 region has 15 residues. In DNA, the CDR3 is TGTGCCAGCAGCTCAATGGACGGGTCACAAGAGACCCAGTACTTC. It specifies CASSSMDGSQETQYF.

V is TRBV3-1 and J is TRBJ1-1; D gene uncertain. This CDR3 comprises 13 residues. Germline assignment: CDR1 LGHDT and CDR2 YNNKEL (reference sequence). V lost 1 base and J 4 bases, leaving 7 bases between the germline ends. This chain's CDR3 is CASSQAFGTEAFF. CDR3 coding DNA: TGTGCCAGCAGCCAAGCCTTTGGCACTGAAGCTTTCTTT.

This chain connects TRBV30 to TRBJ2-7; maybe TRBD2 (5 bases). The CDR3 length is 13 residues. Trimming left V 1 base short and J 3 bases short, with 10 bases between. The germline V gene has CDR1 GTSNPN and CDR2 SVGIG (reference sequence). CDR3 residues: CAWSGVGVYEQYF. The CDR3 coding sequence is TGTGCCTGGAGTGGGGTGGGAGTCTACGAGCAGTACTTC. The full variable domain, completed using reference TRBV30 and TRBJ2-7, is SQTIHQWPATLVQPVGSPLSLECTVEGTSNPNLYWYRQAAGRGLQLLFYSVGIGQISSEVPQNLSASRPQDRQFILSSKKLLLSDSGFYLCAWSGVGVYEQYFGPGTRLTVT.

This clonotype was found once. The V gene is TRBV7-9, the J gene TRBJ1-5; a possible D gene is TRBD1 (5 bases). V lost 4 bases to trimming and J lost 5 bases, with 15 bases between them. Germline V lookup: CDR1 SEHNR, CDR2 FQNEAQ (reference sequence). This CDR3 region has 15 residues. The CDR3 DNA reads TGTGCCAGCAGCTCGTCCGTACAGGCACATCAGCCCCAGCATTTT. This gives the protein CASSSSVQAHQPQHF.

The chain carries TRBV7-9 and TRBJ1-3, with 8 nucleotides matching TRBD1. Germline V lookup: CDR1 SEHNR, CDR2 FQNEAQ (reference sequence). V was clipped by 5 bases and J by 0 bases; unmatched bases: 6. The length of the CDR3 is 16 residues. The CDR3 DNA reads TGTGCCAGCAGCGCGGGACAGGTGATCTCTGGAAACACCATATATTTT. It translates to CASSAGQVISGNTIYF.

The chain carries TRBV5-1 and TRBJ1-4, with TRBD1 identical over 7 bases. V shed 3 bases, J shed 3 bases, and the junction held 8 bases outside the gene matches. The CDR3 has 16 residues. Germline CDR1 SGHRS, CDR2 YFSETQ. The CDR3 nucleotides are TGCGCCAGCAGCTCTAACCTACAGGGGCCTAATGAAAAACTGTTTTTT. This gives the protein CASSSNLQGPNEKLFF.

This clonotype has more than one count but fewer than ten. This chain joins TRBV6-5 and TRBJ1-3; no reliable D call. The germline V gene encodes CDR1 MNHEY and CDR2 SVGAGI. Trimming stripped 2 bases from V and 3 bases from J, with 8 bases between. The CDR3 is 14 amino acids. CDR3 loop: CASSYEGIGNTIYF. The CDR3 DNA reads as TGTGCCAGCAGTTACGAAGGGATTGGAAACACCATATATTTT.

The chain couples TRBV2 to TRBJ1-2, with TRBD1 matching over 7 bases. V gave up 10 bases and J gave up 7 bases; unmatched junction bases: 9. The germline gives CDR1 SNHLY, CDR2 FYNNEI. This CDR3 has 12 residues. The DNA for the CDR3 is TGTGCCACCTTAGTGACAGGGCCTGGCTACACCTTC. It encodes CATLVTGPGYTF.